These 5 T cell receptor beta chains were sequenced from one sample in a study of blood T cell repertoires in COVID-19. The protocol was immunoSEQ multiplex PCR, while the TCRdb copy is restricted to in-frame clones and leaves out a portion. This sample has 45,000 or so clones, with about 90% found just once. The sequenced sample consisted of peripheral blood. The receptor source for this set is an elderly man with acute or convalescent COVID-19.

This chain connects TRBV12-3 or TRBV12-4 to TRBJ1-2, with 12 nucleotides matching TRBD1. The V gene end was trimmed by 4 bases and the J gene end by 8 bases; junction bases not matched to a gene: 2. The CDR3 has 13 residues. The CDR3, as DNA: TGTGCCAGCAGTTCCGGGACAGGGGGCGGCTACACCTTC. Translating it yields CASSSGTGGGYTF.

This clone was observed a few times. The genes are TRBV4-2 and TRBJ1-1; 7 bases map to TRBD1. CDR1 and CDR2 (germline): LGHNA, YNFKEQ. The CDR3 covers 16 residues. V was pared by 4 bases and J by 1 base, with 9 bases of the junction left unmatched. The CDR3 spells CASSPATGNANTEAFF. Written as DNA, the CDR3 is TGTGCCAGCAGCCCCGCGACAGGGAACGCGAACACTGAAGCTTTCTTT.

This clone was detected only once. The DNA for the CDR3 is TGTGCCTGGAGCGACAGGAGGAAAGCTTTCTTT. It encodes CAWSDRRKAFF. The rearrangement joins TRBV30 to TRBJ1-1; TRBD1 might be the D (6 bases). There are 11 residues in the CDR3. V was pared by 3 bases and J by 9 bases, with 11 bases between. In germline, CDR1 is GTSNPN, CDR2 SVGIG (reference sequence).

The V gene is TRBV6-4, the J gene TRBJ1-1, with D perhaps TRBD1 (6 bases). Trimming shortened V by 6 bases and J by 4 bases, and 15 bases separated the two germline ends. Germline-derived CDR1 and CDR2 are MRHNA and SNTAGT. The CDR3 is 14 amino acids. The CDR3 DNA sequence: TGTGCCAGCAGAATACGGGAGGGGGGCACTGAAGCTTTCTTT. Encoded protein: CASRIREGGTEAFF.

The rearrangement joins TRBV6-5 to TRBJ2-3; 9 positions agree with TRBD2. Germline V gives CDR1 MNHEY, CDR2 SVGAGI. Trimming cost V 3 bases and J 2 bases; bases outside gene matches: 6. This CDR3 contains 16 residues. CDR3 in amino acids: CASSYRLAGNTDTQYF. CDR3 bases: TGTGCCAGCAGTTATAGGCTAGCGGGGAACACAGATACGCAGTATTTT.